These 30 T cell receptor beta chains were all obtained from the same sample, sequenced in a study of cytomegalovirus exposure and HLA in healthy donors (dated by TCRdb to about 2017). Receptors were amplified or captured by the immunoSEQ multiplex PCR assay. For the multiplex PCR, a mixture combining 60 forward primers for TCR Vbeta segments and 13 reverse primers for TCR Jbeta segments was used. Here the immuneACCESS table is served through TCRdb, limited to in-frame sequences with V and J called. Missing clones are a known gap in these copies; in checked studies unresolved V genes cover under half, and the rest lacks a known reason. For this sample the table gives approximately 110,000 clones, of which 79% were detected only once. The ten largest clones represent 2.5% to 3.5% of the sample. Source material: PBMCs. These receptors were obtained from a woman aged 18 to 35 in good health and CMV-seropositive.

The chain joins TRBV2 to TRBJ2-7; 7 bases fit TRBD1. After removal of 3 bases from V and 4 bases from J, the junction contained 12 bases not matched to a gene. Germline lookup yields CDR1 SNHLY and CDR2 FYNNEI. CDR3 length equals 16 residues. CDR3 bases: TGTGCCAGCAGTGATTGGGACAGAGCTCCCCTGTACGAGCAGTACTTC. It is translated as CASSDWDRAPLYEQYF.

This clone was observed a handful of times. V is TRBV7-6 and J is TRBJ1-1; D is unclear. Germline CDR1 reads SGHVS; CDR2 reads FNYEAQ. Trimming left V 1 base short and J 4 bases short, with 10 bases between. This CDR3 contains 14 residues. DNA for the CDR3: TGTGCCAGCAGCTTAGAAGTTAGAGGCACTGAAGCTTTCTTT. It translates to CASSLEVRGTEAFF.

V usage is TRBV5-1 and J usage is TRBJ1-1; unclear D gene. The germline V gene has CDR1 SGHRS and CDR2 YFSETQ. The germline V and J ends were trimmed by 1 base and 1 base, with 11 bases remaining between them. This CDR3 contains 15 residues. The CDR3 reads CASSLWAPSNTEAFF. The CDR3 nucleotides are TGCGCCAGCAGCTTGTGGGCTCCTTCGAACACTGAAGCTTTCTTT.

The gene calls are TRBV10-1 and TRBJ1-2; no definite D call. The CDR3 loop spans 13 amino acids. The V end lost 2 bases, the J end lost 5 bases, and 9 bases lay between the germline ends. Germline CDR1 WNHNN, CDR2 SYGVQD (reference sequence). CDR3: CASSESRTYGYTF. The CDR3, as DNA: TGCGCCAGCAGTGAGAGCAGGACTTATGGCTACACCTTC.

This chain uses TRBV6-5 with TRBJ1-2, with D tentatively TRBD1 (6 bases). The V end lost 6 bases, the J end lost 4 bases, and 12 bases lay between the germline ends. The CDR3 covers 13 residues. CDR1 and CDR2 (germline): MNHEY, SVGAGI. The CDR3 nucleotides are TGTGCCAGCAGGGACCGGACAGCCTATGGCTACACCTTC. Residues: CASRDRTAYGYTF.

CDR3 nucleotides: TGTGCCTGGACGACGGATCGAGGAGCGTGGACTGAAGCTTTCTTT. It specifies CAWTTDRGAWTEAFF. The V call is TRBV30, the J call TRBJ1-1; D remains unclear. Germline V gives CDR1 GTSNPN, CDR2 SVGIG (reference sequence). Trimming shortened V by 4 bases and J by 5 bases, and 20 bases separated the two germline ends. The CDR3 length is 15 residues.

This sequence joins TRBV11-3 and TRBJ1-2; unclear D gene. The germline V and J ends were trimmed by 2 bases and 4 bases, with 14 bases remaining between them. This CDR3 has 15 residues. Germline V gene lookup returns CDR1 SGHNT and CDR2 YENEEA. The CDR3 nucleotides are TGTGCCAGCAGCTTAACCCTAACCCCAGGCTATGGCTACACCTTC. This gives the protein CASSLTLTPGYGYTF.

The chain is built from TRBV6-5 and TRBJ2-5; 8 bases are a match to TRBD2. The last part of the DNA fits TRBJ2-7 better; the J call may be wrong. This CDR3 is 15 amino acids long. Germline V gene data show CDR1 as MNHEY and CDR2 as SVGAGI. DNA of the CDR3: TGTGCCAGCAGTCCCGAGAATAGCGGGATTTACGAGCAGTACTTC. Encoded protein: CASSPENSGIYEQYF.

This clone was counted once. The V and J genes are TRBV6-5 and TRBJ2-7; 8 positions match TRBD1. V dropped 6 bases and J dropped 4; count of bases not matched to a gene: 5. Germline CDR1 reads MNHEY; CDR2 reads SVGAGI. The length of the CDR3 is 13 residues. The CDR3 here is CASRGTGQYEQYF. The CDR3 DNA sequence: TGTGCCAGCAGGGGGACAGGCCAATACGAGCAGTACTTC.

The chain recombines TRBV19 with TRBJ2-5; D is unclear. Between the trimmed V and J ends, which lost 7 bases and 5 bases, there was a span of 17 bases. Germline V gene data show CDR1 as LNHDA and CDR2 as SQIVND (reference sequence). The CDR3 length is 14 residues. The CDR3 here is CASTPLYGSETQYF. DNA for the CDR3: TGTGCCAGTACCCCATTATACGGGTCGGAGACCCAGTACTTC.

V and J are TRBV5-1 and TRBJ2-3, with 10 bases aligning to TRBD2. V lost 3 bases to trimming and J lost 5 bases; unmatched junction nucleotides: 3. This CDR3 is 14 amino acids long. CDR1 is SGHRS, CDR2 YFSETQ, per germline. The CDR3 is CASSSRLAGDTQYF. The CDR3 DNA sequence: TGCGCCAGCAGCTCTAGACTAGCGGGAGATACGCAGTATTTT.

The chain has TRBV29-1 and TRBJ2-3; 10 positions match TRBD2. Germline V gene lookup returns CDR1 SQVTM and CDR2 ANQGSEA. This CDR3 is built from 14 residues. V was clipped by 6 bases and J by 1 base; unmatched bases: 4. Here the CDR3 reads CSVSSGRRTDTQYF. The DNA for the CDR3 is TGCAGCGTCTCTAGCGGGAGACGCACAGATACGCAGTATTTT.

CDR3 nucleotide sequence: TGTGCCAGCAGTTTACTAGCGGGAGGTTCTTTTTCCTACGAGCAGTACTTC. Translating it yields CASSLLAGGSFSYEQYF. The V gene is TRBV28, the J gene TRBJ2-7, with 11 bases matching TRBD2. This CDR3 is built from 17 residues. Germline V lookup: CDR1 MDHEN, CDR2 SYDVKM. V trimming: 2 bases; J trimming: 1 base; junction bases outside the gene matches: 7.

This chain links TRBV27 with TRBJ1-2; D ambiguous. This CDR3 contains 14 residues. Trimming removed 3 bases at V and 1 base at J, with 9 bases between. Germline CDR1 MNHEY, CDR2 SMNVEV (reference sequence). CDR3 loop: CASSFTSGNYGYTF. CDR3 in DNA: TGTGCCAGCAGTTTTACAAGTGGTAACTATGGCTACACCTTC.

In this sample, this clone turned up a few times. This rearrangement joins TRBV28 to TRBJ2-7; TRBD2 aligns across 12 bases. The CDR3 covers 15 residues. Germline CDR1 reads MDHEN; CDR2 reads SYDVKM. With V trimmed by 6 bases and J by 1 base, 4 bases remained unmatched. The CDR3 nucleotides read TGTGCCAGCAGAACGACTAGCGGGAGTTCCTACGAGCAGTACTTC. Translated, it gives CASRTTSGSSYEQYF.

The rearrangement joins TRBV27 to TRBJ2-1; 8 bases map to TRBD2. The junction had 7 bases not matched to a gene; V was cut back by 1 base and J by 5 bases. Germline values: CDR1 MNHEY, CDR2 SMNVEV (reference sequence). This CDR3 is built from 16 residues. This chain's CDR3 is CASSLWVAGGHNEQFF. The CDR3 bases are TGTGCCAGCAGTTTATGGGTGGCGGGAGGCCACAATGAGCAGTTCTTC.

The J gene is TRBJ2-3, the V gene TRBV6-4, with 12 bases lining up with TRBD2. The V gene's germline CDR1 is MRHNA and CDR2 SNTAGT. V was pared by 3 bases and J by 3 bases, with 16 bases of the junction left unmatched. This CDR3 has 20 amino acids. The CDR3 DNA follows: TGTGCCAGCAGTGAGCTCCCGGGACTAGCGGGTCTGCTTTCAACAGATACGCAGTATTTT. Its translation is CASSELPGLAGLLSTDTQYF.

The table lists this clone with a few counts. This chain joins TRBV5-1 and TRBJ2-5; 7 bases map to TRBD1. With V trimmed by 4 bases and J by 2 bases, 11 bases remained unmatched. Germline CDR1 reads SGHRS; CDR2 reads YFSETQ. The CDR3 spans 16 residues. The CDR3 nucleotides are TGCGCCAGCAGCCGACAGTCCGGGACAGAGCAAGAGACCCAGTACTTC. Amino acids: CASSRQSGTEQETQYF.

V gene TRBV7-9 combines with J gene TRBJ2-3; the D gene is possibly TRBD1 (6 bases). V lost 6 bases to trimming and J lost 8 bases, with 15 bases between them. The germline gives CDR1 SEHNR, CDR2 FQNEAQ (reference sequence). This CDR3 has 13 residues. The CDR3 nucleotides are TGTGCCAGCAGGGGACAAGTAGTGGGTACGCAGTATTTT. Translating it yields CASRGQVVGTQYF. Full variable domain (rest looked up from reference TRBV7-9 and TRBJ2-3): DTGVSQNPRHKITKRGQNVTFRCDPISEHNRLYWYRQTLGQGPEFLTYFQNEAQLEKSRLLSDRFSAERPKGSFSTLEIQRTEQGDSAMYLCASRGQVVGTQYFGPGTRLTVL.

The sample holds a few counts of this clone. The rearrangement uses TRBV6-5 and TRBJ1-2; 7 bases agree with TRBD1. This CDR3 is built from 12 residues. Germline assignment: CDR1 MNHEY and CDR2 SVGAGI. The ends lost 8 bases at V and 4 bases at J; junction bases unmatched: 4. CDR3 in amino acids: CASQDRVYGYTF. CDR3 nucleotide sequence: TGTGCCAGCCAAGACAGGGTCTATGGCTACACCTTC.

This clone showed up just once. The chain carries TRBV15 and TRBJ1-5; TRBD1 might be the D (6 bases). This CDR3 is 12 amino acids long. Germline CDR1 and CDR2: LNHNV and YYDKDF (reference sequence). The V end was cut by 0 bases, the J end by 13 bases, with 10 bases between. CDR3: CATSRDGTSQHF. CDR3 bases: TGTGCCACCAGCAGAGATGGGACATCACAGCATTTT.

The chain combines TRBV4-1 with TRBJ2-7, with D possibly being TRBD2 (5 bases). Germline V gene lookup returns CDR1 MGHRA and CDR2 YSYEKL. Trimming shortened V by 5 bases and J by 3 bases, and 11 bases separated the two germline ends. The CDR3 totals 13 residues. The CDR3 region has the DNA TGCGCCAGCAGCGAAGGACTTTACTACGAGCAGTACTTC. Translating it yields CASSEGLYYEQYF.

This sequence joins TRBV7-9 and TRBJ1-5, with D possibly matching TRBD1 (6 bases). Germline V gene data show CDR1 as SEHNR and CDR2 as FQNEAQ (reference sequence). This CDR3 has 17 amino acids. V was pared by 3 bases and J by 0 bases, with 15 bases between. The DNA of the CDR3 is TGTGCCAGCAGCTTCTCGTACAGGGAAGATAGCAATCAGCCCCAGCATTTT. Its translation: CASSFSYREDSNQPQHF.

This chain joins TRBV14 and TRBJ2-1; 8 bases line up with TRBD1. V lost 4 bases to trimming and J lost 9 bases; unmatched junction nucleotides: 8. Germline CDR1 is SGHDN and CDR2 is FVKESK. The CDR3 is made up of 14 amino acids. CDR3 protein: CASSRLQGEAEQFF. The CDR3 DNA sequence: TGTGCCAGCAGCCGTCTACAGGGGGAGGCTGAGCAGTTCTTC.

This clone was found a few times. V is TRBV7-9 and J is TRBJ2-7, with 9 bases aligning to TRBD1. The ends lost 4 bases at V and 3 bases at J; junction bases unmatched: 7. Germline loops: CDR1 SEHNR, CDR2 FQNEAQ (reference sequence). This CDR3 is built from 15 residues. CDR3 bases: TGTGCCAGCAGCTCCCGGGACAGGGTGATCTACGAGCAGTACTTC. Its protein product is CASSSRDRVIYEQYF.

The J gene is TRBJ2-7, the V gene TRBV15; D is unclear. With 1 base removed from V and 2 bases from J, the gap between germline ends came to 6 bases. Germline V gives CDR1 LNHNV, CDR2 YYDKDF (reference sequence). This CDR3 spans 13 amino acids. The CDR3 nucleotides read TGTGCCACCAGCAGAGGAGTCACCTACGAGCAGTACTTC. Amino acids: CATSRGVTYEQYF.

V and J are TRBV5-1 and TRBJ2-1; 10 bases match TRBD2. V lost 6 bases to trimming and J lost 0 bases; unmatched junction nucleotides: 3. The CDR3 loop spans 15 amino acids. Germline V gene sequence: CDR1 SGHRS, CDR2 YFSETQ. CDR3 sequence: CASTPSGSSYNEQFF. In DNA form, the CDR3 reads TGCGCCAGCACCCCTAGCGGGAGCTCCTACAATGAGCAGTTCTTC.

The V gene is TRBV30, the J gene TRBJ2-7, with 8 bases matching TRBD2. Looked up from germline, CDR1 is GTSNPN and CDR2 is SVGIG (reference sequence). This CDR3 spans 14 amino acids. Trimming at V came to 4 bases and at J to 5 bases, leaving 10 bases not matched to a gene. DNA for the CDR3: TGTGCCTGGACGGCTCTAAGGACTAGCAACGAGCAGTACTTC. Translation gives CAWTALRTSNEQYF.

This chain links TRBV6-5 with TRBJ2-3; D remains unclear. In germline, CDR1 is MNHEY, CDR2 SVGAGI. CDR3 size: 12 residues. V was pared by 10 bases and J by 0 bases, with 8 bases between. This CDR3 is CATRVSTDTQYF. The CDR3 nucleotides are TGTGCCACCCGCGTAAGCACAGATACGCAGTATTTT.

This chain joins TRBV7-9 and TRBJ1-1; maybe TRBD1 (6 bases). This CDR3 is built from 15 residues. The ends were cut back, 4 bases at V and 3 bases at J, with 15 bases in the middle. Germline-derived CDR1 and CDR2 are SEHNR and FQNEAQ (reference sequence). The CDR3 DNA follows: TGTGCCAGCAGCTCCTACAGGGTAAGGGACACTGAAGCTTTCTTT. Translation gives CASSSYRVRDTEAFF.